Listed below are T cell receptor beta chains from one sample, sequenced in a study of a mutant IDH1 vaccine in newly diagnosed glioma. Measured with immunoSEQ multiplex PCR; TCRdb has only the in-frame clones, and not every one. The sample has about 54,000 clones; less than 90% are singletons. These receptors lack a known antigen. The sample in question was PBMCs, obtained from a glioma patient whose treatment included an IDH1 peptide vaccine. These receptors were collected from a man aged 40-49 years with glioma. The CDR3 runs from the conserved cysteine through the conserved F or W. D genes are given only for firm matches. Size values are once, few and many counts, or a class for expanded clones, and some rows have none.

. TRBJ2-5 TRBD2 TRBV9 CASSVILAGGPGETQYF TGTGCCAGCAGCGTCATCCTAGCGGGAGGGCCGGGAGAGACCCAGTACTTC
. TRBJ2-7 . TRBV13 CASSLGHKVDSSYEQYF TGTGCCAGCAGCTTAGGCCATAAGGTGGACAGCTCCTACGAGCAGTACTTC
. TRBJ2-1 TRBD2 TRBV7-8 CASSPRTSGRYNEQFF TGTGCCAGCAGCCCACGGACTAGCGGGAGGTACAATGAGCAGTTCTTC
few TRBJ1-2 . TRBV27 CASRSVLSYGYTF TGTGCCAGCAGATCCGTTCTGAGCTATGGCTACACCTTC
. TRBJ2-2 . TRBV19 CASSMRIGELFF TGTGCCAGTAGTATGAGGATCGGGGAGCTGTTTTTT
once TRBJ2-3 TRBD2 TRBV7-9 CASLAVAGVLDTQYF TGTGCCAGCCTCGCGGTGGCGGGAGTACTAGATACGCAGTATTTT
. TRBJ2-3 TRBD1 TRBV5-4 CASSSRADRERDTQYF TGTGCCAGCAGCTCAAGGGCGGACAGGGAGAGAGATACGCAGTATTTT
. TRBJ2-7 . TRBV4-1 CASSQGFAEIYEQYF TGCGCCAGCAGCCAAGGGTTCGCGGAGATCTACGAGCAGTACTTC
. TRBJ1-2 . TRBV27 CASSLKPLVTVYGYTF TGTGCCAGCAGTTTAAAACCCCTTGTCACCGTCTATGGCTACACCTTC
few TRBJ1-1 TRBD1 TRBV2 CASSETGKAFF TGTGCCAGCAGTGAGACAGGGAAAGCTTTCTTT
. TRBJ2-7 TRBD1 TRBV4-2 CASSPRTGDEQYF TGTGCCAGCAGCCCGAGGACAGGGGACGAGCAGTACTTC
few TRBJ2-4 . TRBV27 CASSRDGHGGIQYF TGTGCCAGCAGTCGGGACGGACACGGGGGCATTCAGTACTTC
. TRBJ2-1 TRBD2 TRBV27 CASSRYLTSGNDNEQFF TGTGCCAGCAGCCGATACCTTACTAGCGGGAACGACAATGAGCAGTTCTTC
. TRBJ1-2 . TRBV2 CATSALGQLYGYTF TGTGCCACCTCGGCCCTTGGGCAGCTCTATGGCTACACCTTC
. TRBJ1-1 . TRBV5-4 CASSLGLRGTEAFF TGTGCCAGCAGCTTGGGCCTAAGAGGCACTGAAGCTTTCTTT
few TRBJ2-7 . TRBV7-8 CASSPRFRGVTYEQYF TGTGCCAGCAGCCCTAGATTCAGGGGGGTCACCTACGAGCAGTACTTC
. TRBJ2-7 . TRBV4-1 CASKGGNHYEQYF TGCGCCAGCAAGGGGGGGAATCACTACGAGCAGTACTTC
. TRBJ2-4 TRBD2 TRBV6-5 CASSYSIREAPYF TGTGCCAGCAGTTACTCGATACGGGAGGCCCCGTACTTC
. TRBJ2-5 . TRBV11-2 CASSRWTDQETQYF TGTGCCAGCAGCCGATGGACAGATCAAGAGACCCAGTACTTC
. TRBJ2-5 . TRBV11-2 CASSLSPVWRETQYF TGTGCCAGCAGCTTATCCCCAGTGTGGCGAGAGACCCAGTACTTC
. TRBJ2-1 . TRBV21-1 CASSKILAGVRNEQFF TGTGCCAGCAGCAAAATACTAGCGGGTGTTAGGAATGAGCAGTTCTTC
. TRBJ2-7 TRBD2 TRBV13 CASSWGGVAGIGEQYF TGTGCCAGCAGCTGGGGTGGTGTAGCGGGAATCGGCGAGCAGTACTTC
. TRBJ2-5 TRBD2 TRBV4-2 CASSQGTSGQTQYF TGTGCCAGCAGCCAAGGGACTAGCGGTCAGACCCAGTACTTC
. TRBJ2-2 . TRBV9 CASSPQAETNTGELFF TGTGCCAGCAGCCCCCAAGCGGAGACGAACACCGGGGAGCTGTTTTTT
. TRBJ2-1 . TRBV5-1 CASQGRASSYNEQFF TGCGCCAGTCAAGGGCGGGCGAGCTCCTACAATGAGCAGTTCTTC
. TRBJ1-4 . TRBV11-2 CASSRESEKLFF TGTGCCAGCAGCCGAGAGTCTGAAAAACTGTTTTTT
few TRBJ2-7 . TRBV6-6 CASRGGWGSSYEQYF TGTGCCAGCAGGGGAGGTTGGGGGTCCTCCTACGAGCAGTACTTC
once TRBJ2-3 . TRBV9 CASSVVGDRTDTQYF TGTGCCAGCAGCGTAGTGGGGGACCGCACAGATACGCAGTATTTT
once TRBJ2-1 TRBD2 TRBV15 CATSLAGAPNEQFF TGTGCCACCAGCCTAGCGGGAGCCCCCAATGAGCAGTTCTTC
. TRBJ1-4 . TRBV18 CASSPQGTNEKLFF TGTGCCAGCTCGCCCCAGGGGACTAATGAAAAACTGTTTTTT
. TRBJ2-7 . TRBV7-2 CASSRDSLGHEQYF TGTGCCAGCAGCCGAGACTCCTTGGGGCACGAGCAGTACTTC
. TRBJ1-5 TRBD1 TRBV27 CASSSSTGDQPQHF TGTGCCAGCAGTTCAAGCACAGGGGATCAGCCCCAGCATTTT
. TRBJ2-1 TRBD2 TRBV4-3 CASSQVGLAGDVEQFF TGCGCCAGCAGCCAAGTAGGACTAGCGGGAGACGTTGAGCAGTTCTTC
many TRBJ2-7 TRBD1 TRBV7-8 CASRRTGSSYEQYF TGTGCCAGCAGACGGACAGGGTCCTCCTACGAGCAGTACTTC
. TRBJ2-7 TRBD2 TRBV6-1 CASSGLAAYEQYF TGTGCCAGCAGCGGACTAGCGGCCTACGAGCAGTACTTC
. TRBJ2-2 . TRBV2 CASSEQGGDTGELFF TGTGCCAGCAGTGAACAGGGAGGAGACACCGGGGAGCTGTTTTTT
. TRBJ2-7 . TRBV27 CASKLMGSSYEQYF TGTGCCAGCAAATTAATGGGCAGCTCCTACGAGCAGTACTTC
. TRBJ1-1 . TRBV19 CASRGLLSTEAFF TGTGCCAGTAGGGGCCTACTAAGCACTGAAGCTTTCTTT
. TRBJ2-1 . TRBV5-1 CASSAGQWDNEQFF TGCGCCAGCAGCGCGGGACAGTGGGACAATGAGCAGTTCTTC
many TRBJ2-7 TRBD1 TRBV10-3 CAISDLGQGDYEQYF TGTGCCATCAGTGACCTGGGACAGGGGGACTACGAGCAGTACTTC
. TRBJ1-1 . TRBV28 CASSPRESGTEAFF TGTGCCAGCAGTCCCCGAGAGTCGGGCACTGAAGCTTTCTTT
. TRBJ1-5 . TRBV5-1 CASSHEGLGNQPQHF TGCGCCAGCAGCCACGAGGGATTAGGGAATCAGCCCCAGCATTTT
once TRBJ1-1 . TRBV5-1 CASSLGPTNTEAFF TGCGCCAGCAGCTTGGGCCCGACCAACACTGAAGCTTTCTTT
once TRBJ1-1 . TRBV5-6 CASSLGPQTEAFF TGTGCCAGCAGCTTGGGTCCTCAGACTGAAGCTTTCTTT
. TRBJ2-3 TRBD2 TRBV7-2 CASSLWASGSLGADTQYF TGTGCCAGCAGCTTATGGGCTAGCGGGAGCTTAGGCGCAGATACGCAGTATTTT
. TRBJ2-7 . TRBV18 CASSPPSLANSYEQYF TGTGCCAGCTCACCTCCCTCGCTAGCTAACTCCTACGAGCAGTACTTC
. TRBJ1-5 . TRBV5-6 CASSWSYSNQPQHF TGTGCCAGCAGCTGGTCATATAGCAATCAGCCCCAGCATTTT
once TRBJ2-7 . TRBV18 CASSPPGYEQYF TGTGCCAGCTCACCACCGGGCTACGAGCAGTACTTC
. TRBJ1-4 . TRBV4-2 CASSLNPGASTNEKLFF TGTGCCAGCAGCCTCAACCCGGGAGCCTCAACTAATGAAAAACTGTTTTTT
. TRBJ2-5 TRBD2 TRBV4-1 CASSLAGSGETQYF TGCGCCAGCAGTCTAGCGGGCTCCGGGGAGACCCAGTACTTC
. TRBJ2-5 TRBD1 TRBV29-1 CSVADRVRSKETQYF TGCAGCGTTGCGGACAGGGTTAGAAGTAAAGAGACCCAGTACTTC
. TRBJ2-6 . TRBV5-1 CASSLARGSGANVLTF TGCGCCAGCAGCTTGGCCCGGGGCTCTGGGGCCAACGTCCTGACTTTC
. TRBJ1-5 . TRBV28 CASRQGFRAGNQPQHF TGTGCCAGCAGGCAGGGGTTTCGTGCAGGCAATCAGCCCCAGCATTTT
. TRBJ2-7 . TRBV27 CASVSTAYEQYF TGTGCCAGCGTCTCTACGGCCTACGAGCAGTACTTC
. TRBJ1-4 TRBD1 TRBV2 CASSGGQGFEKLFF TGTGCCAGCAGTGGGGGACAGGGTTTTGAAAAACTGTTTTTT
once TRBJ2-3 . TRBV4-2 CASSQQRSSTDTQYF TGTGCCAGCAGCCAGCAGCGGTCTAGCACAGATACGCAGTATTTT
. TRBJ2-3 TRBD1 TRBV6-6 CASSSRDSGTDTQYF TGTGCCAGCAGTTCCCGGGACAGCGGCACAGATACGCAGTATTTT
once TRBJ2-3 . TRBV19 CASSIESDTQYF TGTGCCAGTAGTATAGAGTCAGATACGCAGTATTTT
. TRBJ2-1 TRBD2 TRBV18 CASSREGEQFF TGTGCCAGCTCGAGGGAGGGTGAGCAGTTCTTC
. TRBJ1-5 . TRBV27 CASSLSRDMLYSNQPQHF TGTGCCAGCAGTTTATCTCGGGACATGCTTTATAGCAATCAGCCCCAGCATTTT